A selection of T cell receptor beta chains follows, all from one sample in a study of CD8 T cells in ankylosing spondylitis. From the 5' RACE reads, TCRdb called clonotypes with MiXCR, one entry per CDR3 protein. This table holds about 260,000 distinct CDR3 sequences, 20% to 30% found once. The sequenced material came from blood, either unsorted or a sorted T cell fraction (not recorded which). The receptors stem from a male donor with ankylosing spondylitis or in good health (not recorded which). CDR3s include the opening cysteine and the closing phenylalanine or tryptophan. Each record gives: V gene, clone size, D gene, J gene, CDR3 protein, CDR3 DNA. The D gene is left open where the match is weak. Expanded clones get a size class; other rows say once, few or many, or leave the size out.

TRBV12-3/TRBV12-4	few	-	TRBJ1-4	CASSLGRTKLFF	TGTGCCAGCAGTTTAGGCAGGACAAAACTGTTTTTT
TRBV28	many	-	TRBJ2-5	CASSLGPSAQYF	TGTGCCAGCAGTTTGGGGCCCTCTGCCCAGTACTTC
TRBV12-3/TRBV12-4	-	-	TRBJ2-3	CASSSSGAGTDTQYF	TGTGCCAGCAGTTCCTCGGGGGCCGGAACAGATACGCAGTATTTT
TRBV20-1	few	TRBD1	TRBJ2-2	CSARGQGARTGELFF	TGCAGTGCTAGAGGACAGGGGGCAAGGACCGGGGAGCTGTTTTTT
TRBV12-3/TRBV12-4	few	-	TRBJ2-7	CASSFATVYEQYF	TGTGCCAGCAGTTTCGCGACAGTTTACGAGCAGTACTTC
TRBV28	-	-	TRBJ2-3	CASTGANTDTQYF	TGTGCCAGCACGGGGGCAAACACAGATACGCAGTATTTT
TRBV10-3	few	-	TRBJ2-1	CAISEPPGAGVNEQFF	TGTGCCATCAGTGAGCCTCCAGGTGCAGGGGTCAATGAGCAGTTCTTC
TRBV20-1	-	-	TRBJ2-2	CSARSGGELFF	TGCAGTGCTAGATCGGGGGGGGAGCTGTTTTTT
TRBV20-1	-	-	TRBJ2-5	CSAGTDQETQYF	TGCAGTGCTGGGACCGACCAAGAGACCCAGTACTTC
TRBV20-1	-	-	TRBJ1-2	CSARGLQVSTGSYTF	TGCAGTGCTAGAGGATTACAGGTATCTACAGGGAGCTACACCTTC
TRBV7-6	few	-	TRBJ2-7	CASRRDPLSYEQYF	TGTGCCAGCCGCCGGGACCCACTGTCGTACGAGCAGTACTTC
TRBV12-3/TRBV12-4	many	-	TRBJ2-7	CASSLEGAVVEQYF	TGTGCCAGCAGCCTGGAGGGTGCGGTCGTTGAGCAGTACTTC
TRBV28	-	-	TRBJ2-7	CASSFGGSTGQTKQYF	TGTGCCAGCAGTTTCGGTGGGTCTACGGGGCAGACCAAGCAGTACTTC
TRBV5-1	many	-	TRBJ1-1	CASSLVQGTEAFF	TGCGCCAGCAGCTTGGTTCAGGGGACTGAAGCTTTCTTT
TRBV20-1	-	-	TRBJ2-2	CSARVGTTGELFF	TGCAGTGCTAGAGTCGGAACCACCGGGGAGCTGTTTTTT